Shown below are 13 T cell receptor beta chains from a single sample sequenced in a study of beta chain features in type 1 diabetes. Expressed TCRB transcripts got sequenced, as all isolated RNA was reverse transcribed. The protocol was immunoSEQ multiplex PCR, while the TCRdb copy is restricted to in-frame clones and leaves out a portion. The table lists about 660,000 clones, about 14% of them singletons, with 0.04% in the top ten. Findings of the study overall: TCRB CDR3s from Type 1 diabetes patients were moderately but significantly shorter in all four CD4+ subsets.

No antigen has been assigned to these receptors. The sequenced sample was naive CD4+ T cells from blood. Every receptor here comes from a man between 18 and 29 years old with type 1 diabetes.

This clone was seen a handful of times. This chain connects TRBV28 to TRBJ2-3; 7 bases fit TRBD2. The V segment lost 5 bases and the J segment 8 bases; nucleotides outside the gene matches: 13. Germline CDR1 is MDHEN and CDR2 is SYDVKM. CDR3 length: 15 amino acids. The CDR3, as DNA: TGTGCCAGCAGTACCCCTAGCGGTACGGGAGGTACGCAGTATTTT. Its translation is CASSTPSGTGGTQYF.

DNA of the CDR3: TGCGCCAGCAGTCTATCCGGGACAGGCTACTCCTCCGACTTCTACGAGCAGTACTTC. Translation: CASSLSGTGYSSDFYEQYF. The rearrangement links TRBV23-1 to TRBJ2-7, with 8 nucleotides matching TRBD1. TRBV23-1 is given ORF status, its function remaining uncertain. The CDR3 is 19 residues long. Trimming removed 4 bases from V and 3 bases from J; junction bases left unmatched: 20.

The count of this clone is one. The J gene is TRBJ1-5, the V gene TRBV7-2; possibly TRBD1 for D (6 bases). The CDR3 covers 14 residues. Germline assignment: CDR1 SGHTA and CDR2 FQGNSA. The V end was cut by 4 bases, the J end by 5 bases, with 12 bases between. The CDR3 reads CASSSYREDQPQHF. The CDR3 DNA follows: TGTGCCAGCAGCTCCTACAGGGAGGATCAGCCCCAGCATTTT.

The sample holds a few counts of this clone. This chain connects TRBV27 to TRBJ1-6; tentatively, D is TRBD1 (6 bases). V dropped 10 bases and J dropped 10 bases, with 17 bases sitting between them. CDR1 and CDR2 (germline): MNHEY, SMNVEV (reference sequence). The CDR3 runs 13 residues. CDR3: CATRGGVGSPLHF. CDR3 DNA sequence: TGTGCCACCAGGGGTGGGGTAGGATCACCCCTCCACTTT.

The chain joins TRBV19 to TRBJ1-2; TRBD1 matches 9 bases. Germline V gives CDR1 LNHDA, CDR2 SQIVND (reference sequence). V lost 6 bases, J lost 1 base, and 12 bases stayed unmatched. The CDR3 is made up of 17 amino acids. CDR3 DNA sequence: TGTGCCAGTAGGAGGAACTCCGGGACAGGGATTAACTATGGCTACACCTTC. Residues: CASRRNSGTGINYGYTF.

This clone was counted only a few times. This chain joins TRBV29-1 and TRBJ2-3, with 12 bases lining up with TRBD1. The germline gives CDR1 SQVTM, CDR2 ANQGSEA. This CDR3 has 16 residues. The V gene end was trimmed by 4 bases and the J gene end by 3 bases; junction bases not matched to a gene: 8. The CDR3 DNA is TGCAGCGTTGGAAGGCCGGGACAGGGGGCAACAGATACGCAGTATTTT. It encodes CSVGRPGQGATDTQYF.

The chain joins TRBV6-1 to TRBJ2-3, with D possibly TRBD2 on 6 matching bases. This CDR3 is 16 amino acids long. Germline lookup yields CDR1 MNHNS and CDR2 SASEGT. V gave up 3 bases and J gave up 0 bases, with 13 bases separating them. The DNA for the CDR3 is TGTGCCAGCAGTGACCATAGCGGCCCTAGCACAGATACGCAGTATTTT. Translated, it gives CASSDHSGPSTDTQYF.

This clone has only a few counts. The rearrangement joins TRBV30 to TRBJ2-2, with TRBD1 identical over 8 bases. The germline V gene encodes CDR1 GTSNPN and CDR2 SVGIG (reference sequence). CDR3 size: 14 residues. The V gene end was trimmed by 0 bases and the J gene end by 6 bases; junction bases not matched to a gene: 3. CDR3 in amino acids: CAWSVGTGSGELFF. DNA for the CDR3: TGTGCCTGGAGTGTCGGGACAGGATCCGGGGAGCTGTTTTTT.

This sequence joins TRBV15 and TRBJ2-7; the match to TRBD2 covers 12 bases. This CDR3 spans 15 amino acids. CDR1 and CDR2 from the germline V gene are LNHNV and YYDKDF (reference sequence). Unmatched junction bases numbered 4, after V lost 4 bases and J lost 3 bases. CDR3 residues: CATSILLAGGYEQYF. The CDR3 DNA follows: TGTGCCACCAGCATTCTACTAGCGGGAGGCTACGAGCAGTACTTC.

V and J are TRBV9 and TRBJ2-3; tentatively, D is TRBD1 (6 bases). Deletions cut 6 bases from V and 6 bases from J, with 17 bases between. From germline, CDR1 is SGDLS and CDR2 YYNGEE. This CDR3 is built from 14 residues. The CDR3 here is CASNLQGQSDTQYF. In DNA, the CDR3 is TGTGCCAGCAATTTGCAGGGGCAATCGGATACGCAGTATTTT.

The chain links TRBV18 to TRBJ1-5; D call uncertain. CDR3 size: 15 residues. Germline V lookup: CDR1 KGHSH, CDR2 LQKENI. Trimming stripped 2 bases from V and 4 bases from J, with 12 bases between. The CDR3 is CASSPEKDWNQPQHF. The CDR3 DNA sequence: TGTGCCAGCTCACCAGAAAAGGATTGGAATCAGCCCCAGCATTTT.

This clone was counted once. Here the CDR3 DNA reads TGTGCCAGCAGACGCGGACCGTACAATGAGCAGTTCTTC. Protein sequence: CASRRGPYNEQFF. The chain has TRBV6-1 and TRBJ2-1; D not certain. The length of the CDR3 is 13 residues. CDR1 is MNHNS, CDR2 SASEGT, per germline. V gave up 6 bases and J gave up 4 bases, with 10 bases separating them.

This clone has just a few counts. The CDR3 spells CSVEDLLREVGSAYEQYF. CDR3 nucleotide sequence: TGCAGCGTTGAAGATCTTCTACGGGAGGTGGGTTCGGCCTACGAGCAGTACTTC. V usage is TRBV29-1 and J usage is TRBJ2-7; 7 bases are a match to TRBD2. CDR1 is SQVTM and CDR2 is ANQGSEA in the germline V gene. V lost 0 bases, J lost 2 bases, and 16 bases stayed unmatched. This CDR3 has 18 residues.